The clone carrying this T cell receptor (beta chain) came up once. The data were produced by immunoSEQ multiplex PCR, yet TCRdb's version contains in-frame clones alone and is incomplete. The sample contains 80,000 to 100,000 clones, approximately 81% of which appear only once. This entry comes from a study of glioma-infiltrating T cells after dendritic cell vaccination. The junction had 3 bases not matched to a gene; V was cut back by 5 bases and J by 1 base. Germline values: CDR1 SGHRS, CDR2 YFSETQ. CDR3 size: 13 residues. The chain uses TRBV5-1 and TRBJ2-7; 7 nucleotides align to TRBD1. This clonotype was sampled from a human donor with glioblastoma. The sequenced sample was blood, obtained before dendritic cell vaccination. In DNA form, the CDR3 reads TGCGCCAGCAGACCGGGACAGTCCTACGAGCAGTACTTC. This encodes CASRPGQSYEQYF.